A selection of T cell receptor beta chains follows, all from one sample in a study of shared clonotypes between healthy human individuals. TCRdb's table, derived via immunoSEQ multiplex PCR, lists solely in-frame clones and lacks some. The table has millions of clones, around 95% seen once. The sequenced material came from naive CD4+ T cells sorted from blood. The receptors were gathered from a man aged 18 to 29 in good health. The CDR3 runs from the conserved cysteine through the conserved F or W. A D gene is named only where the DNA matches it firmly. Size values are once, few and many counts, or a class for expanded clones, and some rows have none.

clone size,V gene,D gene,CDR3 length,J gene,CDR3 DNA,CDR3 protein
-,TRBV5-4,TRBD2,17,TRBJ2-1,TGTGCCAGCAGCTTAACTAGCGACTACTACTACTACAATGAGCAGTTCTTC,CASSLTSDYYYYNEQFF
-,TRBV6-1,TRBD1,15,TRBJ1-2,TGTGCCAGCTATGATAGGGGACAGGGGCACCACGGCTACACCTTC,CASYDRGQGHHGYTF
many,TRBV30,TRBD1,14,TRBJ2-1,TGTGCCTGGGGGTCAGGGGGCTACTACAATGAGCAGTTCTTC,CAWGSGGYYNEQFF
-,TRBV19,-,14,TRBJ1-4,TGTGCCAGTAGTCGGCGCGACGGATACGAAAAACTGTTTTTT,CASSRRDGYEKLFF
-,TRBV7-6,TRBD1,16,TRBJ1-4,TGTGCCAGCAGCTTAGCACAGGGGTTATCGAATGAAAAACTGTTTTTT,CASSLAQGLSNEKLFF
-,TRBV4-3,TRBD2,15,TRBJ2-1,TGCGCCAGCAGCCAAGAGGGGACTAGCGGGAATGAGCAGTTCTTC,CASSQEGTSGNEQFF
-,TRBV6-5,-,14,TRBJ1-5,TGTGCCAGCAGTCGGACCGTTTCTGGTCAGCCCCAGCATTTT,CASSRTVSGQPQHF
-,TRBV9,TRBD2,18,TRBJ2-7,TGTGCCAGCAGCGTGGGCATTTCGAGGTTAGCGGGAGCAAACGAGCAGTACTTC,CASSVGISRLAGANEQYF
-,TRBV2,TRBD2,16,TRBJ2-3,TGTGCCAGCAGTCTAGCGGGAGGCTCCGTCGGAGATACGCAGTATTTT,CASSLAGGSVGDTQYF
-,TRBV30,-,12,TRBJ2-1,TGTGCCTGGAGTGTACTTAGCCATGAGCAGTTCTTC,CAWSVLSHEQFF
few,TRBV11-2,TRBD1,14,TRBJ1-6,TGTGCCAGCAGCCCCGGGACAGGCAATTCACCCCTCCACTTT,CASSPGTGNSPLHF
-,TRBV11-3,-,12,TRBJ2-2,TGTGCCAGCGGGCGGAACACCGGGGAGCTGTTTTTT,CASGRNTGELFF
-,TRBV7-2,-,15,TRBJ2-5,TGTGCCAGCGCCCGCCAGGGGGGTACTATGGAGACCCAGTACTTC,CASARQGGTMETQYF
-,TRBV30,-,15,TRBJ1-4,TGTGCCGGCAAGAGATGGGGCCTAACTAATGAAAAACTGTTTTTT,CAGKRWGLTNEKLFF
-,TRBV7-2,-,13,TRBJ2-3,TGTGCCAGCAGCGACTTCGGCACAGATACGCAGTATTTT,CASSDFGTDTQYF
once,TRBV25-1,-,17,TRBJ1-4,TGTGCCAGCCATATAGGGGACAATGGACACTTTAATGAAAAACTGTTTTTT,CASHIGDNGHFNEKLFF
-,TRBV4-3,TRBD1,17,TRBJ2-1,TGCGCCAGCAGCTCAATTAAGTTGGGACAGGGGTCGGGTGAGCAGTTCTTC,CASSSIKLGQGSGEQFF